This T cell receptor beta chain appears in the sequencing data of a study of T cell responses to AZD1222 COVID-19 vaccine. Turning to this clone: Its cognate antigen is unknown.

Sequenced by immunoSEQ multiplex PCR; TCRdb stores in-frame clones only, minus some. The profile covers roughly 120,000 clones, with roughly nine tenths appearing a single time and 2.4% taken by the ten largest. General observations from the study: Most donors were white British, females outnumbered males, and clonal diversity was possibly underestimated. The study identified only five to seven AZD1222 recipients as seropositive at baseline.

The length of the CDR3 is 16 residues. V gave up 3 bases and J gave up 9 bases; unmatched junction bases: 13. The germline CDR1 and CDR2 sequences are MNHNS and SASEGT. The sequence came from an adult in good health. The source material was peripheral blood, sampled on day 0 of AZD1222 vaccination. The rearrangement joins TRBV6-1 to TRBJ2-1; 8 positions match TRBD1. The CDR3 DNA reads as TGTGCCAGCAGTGACAGGACAGGGCATAGCAATGGTGAGCAGTTCTTC. Protein product: CASSDRTGHSNGEQFF.